This TCR beta chain was obtained from a study of beta chain features in type 1 diabetes. Study-wide findings and caveats: In all four CD4+ subsets, TCRB CDR3 length was significantly, moderately reduced in type 1 diabetes.

Isolated RNA was reverse transcribed in full, so expressed TCRB transcripts were sequenced. Some clones are missing from TCRdb's copy, which holds only in-frame ones; the method was immunoSEQ multiplex PCR. The profile shows some 48,000 clones, roughly 48% of them singletons. Germline lookup yields CDR1 KGHSH and CDR2 LQKENI. The CDR3 is 15 amino acids. The V gene lost 3 bases and the J gene lost 8 bases, with 17 bases spanning the gap. CD4+ naive, central memory, regulatory and stem cell-like memory cells were sorted via CD45RO/CCR7/CD25/CD127/CD95/CD27. This clone has a handful of counts. Its antigen is undetermined.

Sequencing used stem cell memory CD4+ T cells from blood. This chain connects TRBV18 to TRBJ2-1; D is possibly TRBD2 (6 bases). The TCR comes from a man aged 25-40 years with type 1 diabetes. In DNA, the CDR3 is TGTGCCAGCTCACCTCTAGGAGCGGGTTTCCATGAGCAGTTCTTC. Encoded protein: CASSPLGAGFHEQFF.